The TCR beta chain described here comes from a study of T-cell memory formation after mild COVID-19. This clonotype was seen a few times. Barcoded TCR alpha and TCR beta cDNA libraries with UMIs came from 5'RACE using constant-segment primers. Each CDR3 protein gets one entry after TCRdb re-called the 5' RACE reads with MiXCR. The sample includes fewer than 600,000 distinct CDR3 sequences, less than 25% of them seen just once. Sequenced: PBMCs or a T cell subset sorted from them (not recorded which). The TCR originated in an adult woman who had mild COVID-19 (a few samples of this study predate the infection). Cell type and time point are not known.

CDR3 amino acids: CASRSKDLSTDTQYF. Here the CDR3 DNA reads TGTGCCAGCAGGTCAAAGGACCTTAGCACAGATACGCAGTATTTT. The chain joins TRBV6-1 to TRBJ2-3; D gene uncertain. The germline gives CDR1 MNHNS, CDR2 SASEGT. Trimming removed 6 bases from V and 0 bases from J, with 13 bases in between. The length of the CDR3 is 15 residues.